This TCR beta chain was retrieved from a study of post-analysis software for immune sequencing data. As to this clonotype: Its antigen is currently unknown.

Built from TCR beta cDNA, the libraries had unique molecular identifiers in them. The source material, 1 to 10 million T cells, gave rise to 500,000 or so cDNA molecules. TCRdb called the PCR reads again in MiXCR, with one record for every CDR3 protein. The sample yields approximately 440,000 distinct CDR3 sequences, around 40% seen once. Findings of the study overall: Controls showed significantly higher normalized Chao1 diversity than did multiple sclerosis patients. Four to six TRBV segments were more frequent in patients than controls; TRBV5-6, TRBV5-1 and TRBV20-1 belonged to this group.

The CDR3 is made up of 11 amino acids. Germline V lookup: CDR1 DFQATT, CDR2 SNEGSKA (reference sequence). Trimming took 1 base from V and 5 from J, leaving 5 bases between them. The sample consisted of blood. This TCR came from a girl aged 5-17 years with multiple sclerosis. The rearrangement uses TRBV20-1 and TRBJ1-1, with D unresolved. CDR3 sequence (DNA): TGCAGTGCTAGAGCGTTAACTGAAGCTTTCTTT. This codes for CSARALTEAFF.